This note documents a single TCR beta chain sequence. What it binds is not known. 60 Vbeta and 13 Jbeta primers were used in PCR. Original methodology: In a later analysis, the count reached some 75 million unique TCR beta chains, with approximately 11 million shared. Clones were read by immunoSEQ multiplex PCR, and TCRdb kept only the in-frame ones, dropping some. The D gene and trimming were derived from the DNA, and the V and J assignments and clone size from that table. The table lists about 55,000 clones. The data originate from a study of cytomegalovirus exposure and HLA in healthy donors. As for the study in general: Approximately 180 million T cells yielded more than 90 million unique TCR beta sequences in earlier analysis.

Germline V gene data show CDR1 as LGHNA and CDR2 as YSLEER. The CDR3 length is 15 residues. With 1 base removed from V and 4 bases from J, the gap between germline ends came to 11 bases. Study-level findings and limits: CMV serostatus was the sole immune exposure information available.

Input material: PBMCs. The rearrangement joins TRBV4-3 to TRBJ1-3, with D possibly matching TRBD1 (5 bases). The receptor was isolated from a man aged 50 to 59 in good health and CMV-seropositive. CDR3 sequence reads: CASSQVAGNGNTIYF. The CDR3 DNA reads TGCGCCAGCAGCCAAGTGGCAGGGAACGGAAACACCATATATTTT.